These T cell receptor beta chains were read from a single sample in a study of T cell changes during pregnancy in multiple sclerosis. This table comes from immunoSEQ multiplex PCR, and its TCRdb copy is limited to in-frame clones, with some not included. The sample contains some 74,000 clones, roughly 90% of which appear only once. Source: peripheral blood, taken after pregnancy. The receptors come from a female donor in good health, enrolled as a control in a pregnancy study. The CDR3 runs from the conserved cysteine through the conserved F or W. D genes are given only for firm matches. Some rows have no size entry. The others give once, few or many, or a class for an expanded clone.

D gene: -; V gene: TRBV27; J gene: TRBJ2-1; clone size: once; CDR3 protein: CASTFSTGSGEQFF
D gene: -; V gene: TRBV5-1; J gene: TRBJ1-4; clone size: -; CDR3 protein: CASSPRGGNEKLFF
D gene: TRBD2; V gene: TRBV2; J gene: TRBJ2-1; clone size: -; CDR3 protein: CASRRLAGGPDIKNNEQFF
D gene: TRBD1; V gene: TRBV6-1; J gene: TRBJ1-1; clone size: -; CDR3 protein: CASSGGRGLTEAFF
D gene: -; V gene: TRBV19; J gene: TRBJ2-7; clone size: -; CDR3 protein: CASSPSPGEGLSSYEQYF
D gene: -; V gene: TRBV27; J gene: TRBJ2-1; clone size: -; CDR3 protein: CASSTGGSYNEQFF
D gene: -; V gene: TRBV5-1; J gene: TRBJ2-7; clone size: -; CDR3 protein: CASRQTGVEQYF
D gene: -; V gene: TRBV11-3; J gene: TRBJ1-1; clone size: -; CDR3 protein: CASSLRRVTEAFF
D gene: TRBD1; V gene: TRBV27; J gene: TRBJ2-5; clone size: once; CDR3 protein: CASSFTGTEQETQYF
D gene: -; V gene: TRBV4-2; J gene: TRBJ2-2; clone size: few; CDR3 protein: CASSLHGTSNTGELFF
D gene: TRBD2; V gene: TRBV10-3; J gene: TRBJ2-1; clone size: -; CDR3 protein: CAISLAGEYNEQFF
D gene: -; V gene: TRBV29-1; J gene: TRBJ1-1; clone size: -; CDR3 protein: CSVVVADRNTEAFF
D gene: -; V gene: TRBV28; J gene: TRBJ2-4; clone size: -; CDR3 protein: CASSLGGLAKNIQYF
D gene: TRBD2; V gene: TRBV11-3; J gene: TRBJ2-1; clone size: -; CDR3 protein: CASSPRGGEQFF